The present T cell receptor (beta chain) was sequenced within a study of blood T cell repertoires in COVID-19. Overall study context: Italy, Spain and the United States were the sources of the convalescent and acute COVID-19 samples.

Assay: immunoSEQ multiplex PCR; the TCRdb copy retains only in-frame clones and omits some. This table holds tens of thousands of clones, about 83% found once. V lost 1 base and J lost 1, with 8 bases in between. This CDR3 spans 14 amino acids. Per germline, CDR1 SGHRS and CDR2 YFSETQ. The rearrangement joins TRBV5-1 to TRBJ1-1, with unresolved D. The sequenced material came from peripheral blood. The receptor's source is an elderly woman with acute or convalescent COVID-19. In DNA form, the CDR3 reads TGCGCCAGCAGCTTGAGCGGGTCGAACACTGAAGCTTTCTTT. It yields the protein CASSLSGSNTEAFF.